The clone carrying this T cell receptor (beta chain) was recorded a few times. Its antigen is undetermined. The CDR3 has 13 amino acids. V lost 3 bases, J lost 2 bases, and 5 bases lay in between. The germline V gene encodes CDR1 LGHNA and CDR2 YSLEER. The data originate from a study of identical twins. Study observations and caveats: Model-predicted out-of-frame TCR alpha sharing fell below observed values in monozygotic twins. Twins shared out-of-frame alpha sequences with excess low generation probability.

Each CDR3 protein is one row after TCRdb ran MiXCR on the 5' RACE reads. This table has about 470,000 distinct CDR3 sequences, less than 25% appearing once. The same sample was also used in a study of T cells expressing NK-cell markers. Turning to that study: An anti-gamma-delta TCR antibody restricted sorting to alpha-beta TCR T cells in several experiments. The study found these clonotypes also leading the CD3+CD56-NKG2C+ fraction in a few donors.

The clonotype was recovered from a woman between 18 and 30 years old in good health. The chain employs TRBV4-3 and TRBJ2-1, with D unclear. Sequencing was carried out using CD4+ T cells sorted from blood. CDR3 protein: CASSHRTYNEQFF. CDR3 coding DNA: TGCGCCAGCAGCCACCGGACCTACAATGAGCAGTTCTTC.